Following are 25 T cell receptor beta chains from one sample sequenced in a study of T cell responses to AZD1222 COVID-19 vaccine. Generated by immunoSEQ multiplex PCR, the TCRdb table keeps only in-frame clones and is missing some. This sample carries 100,000 to 150,000 clones, about 89% of them seen once, and the ten largest clones take about 10%. This specimen consisted of peripheral blood, obtained on day 0 of AZD1222 vaccination. The receptors stem from an adult in good health.

CDR3 DNA sequence: TGTGCCATCAATCCGGGACAGGGAGGATCAACCGGGGAGCTGTTTTTT. Translating it yields CAINPGQGGSTGELFF. V is TRBV10-3 and J is TRBJ2-2; TRBD1 matches 9 bases. Germline V gene data show CDR1 as ENHRY and CDR2 as SYGVKD. V lost 7 bases, J lost 5 bases, and 11 bases stayed unmatched. The CDR3 covers 16 residues.

The chain carries TRBV30 and TRBJ2-1; tentatively, D is TRBD2 (6 bases). The germline V gene has CDR1 GTSNPN and CDR2 SVGIG (reference sequence). The V end lost 1 base, the J end lost 3 bases, and 13 bases lay between the germline ends. This CDR3 has 15 residues. CDR3 region: CAWSGSSGGYNEQFF. The CDR3 DNA follows: TGTGCCTGGAGTGGATCCTCCGGGGGCTACAATGAGCAGTTCTTC.

The chain combines TRBV13 with TRBJ1-6; no clear D gene. The CDR3 has 15 residues. Germline V gene sequence: CDR1 PRHDT, CDR2 FYEKMQ (reference sequence). Trimming cost V 5 bases and J 9 bases, with 17 bases left between them. As DNA, the CDR3 is TGTGCCAGCAGCCGACGGGATGGGTCTGCTTCACCCCTCCACTTT. Amino acids: CASSRRDGSASPLHF.

V usage is TRBV5-1 and J usage is TRBJ1-6, with a tentative D call TRBD1 (6 bases). The germline V gene has CDR1 SGHRS and CDR2 YFSETQ. Trimming stripped 4 bases from V and 1 base from J, with 9 bases between. The length of the CDR3 is 15 residues. CDR3 loop: CASSGDTSYNSPLHF. CDR3 bases: TGCGCCAGCAGCGGGGACACTTCCTATAATTCACCCCTCCACTTT.

The V and J genes are TRBV10-2 and TRBJ2-7, with D possibly matching TRBD1 (6 bases). Trimming left V 2 bases short and J 3 bases short, with 11 bases between. Germline values: CDR1 WSHSY, CDR2 SAAADI. There are 14 residues in the CDR3. In DNA form, the CDR3 reads TGCGCCAGCAGTGAGGCAGGGGTCTTCTACGAGCAGTACTTC. Translated, it gives CASSEAGVFYEQYF.

The rearrangement uses TRBV9 and TRBJ1-3; D gene uncertain. This CDR3 is 18 amino acids long. The germline V and J ends were trimmed by 1 base and 0 bases, with 17 bases remaining between them. CDR1 is SGDLS and CDR2 is YYNGEE in the germline V gene. In DNA, the CDR3 is TGTGCCAGCAGCGTATTCCCCCTGATGGAGGGCTCTGGAAACACCATATATTTT. This sequence encodes CASSVFPLMEGSGNTIYF.

The CDR3 loop is CATSRAEAYGYTF. The CDR3 DNA sequence: TGTGCCACCAGCAGAGCCGAGGCCTATGGCTACACCTTC. J is TRBJ1-2 and V is TRBV15; D not certain. The V gene's germline CDR1 is LNHNV and CDR2 YYDKDF (reference sequence). V was cut by 1 base and J by 4 bases, with 7 bases left in between. The length of the CDR3 is 13 residues.

In this sample, this clone turned up once. The V call is TRBV4-3, the J call TRBJ1-2; tentative D call: TRBD1 (6 bases). The CDR3 is 17 amino acids. The V end lost 0 bases, the J end lost 0 bases, and 14 bases lay between the germline ends. Germline lookup yields CDR1 LGHNA and CDR2 YSLEER. The CDR3 spells CASSQDRGTLTNYGYTF. The CDR3 nucleotides read TGCGCCAGCAGCCAAGATCGGGGGACACTCACTAACTATGGCTACACCTTC.

The chain joins TRBV27 to TRBJ1-5; D is uncertain. V gave up 0 bases and J gave up 5 bases, with 5 bases separating them. Germline CDR1 MNHEY, CDR2 SMNVEV (reference sequence). The CDR3 has 13 amino acids. The CDR3 reads CASSLSLYQPQHF. The CDR3 nucleotides read TGTGCCAGCAGTTTATCTCTGTATCAGCCCCAGCATTTT.

The gene calls are TRBV10-3 and TRBJ2-7; D may be TRBD1 (6 bases). Germline assignment: CDR1 ENHRY and CDR2 SYGVKD. The CDR3 is made up of 15 amino acids. V was pared by 0 bases and J by 2 bases, with 11 bases between. CDR3 sequence reads: CAISESAGATYEQYF. The CDR3 coding sequence is TGTGCCATCAGTGAGTCGGCAGGGGCGACCTACGAGCAGTACTTC.

The CDR3 protein is CASSLGSGGPQHF. CDR3 bases: TGTGCCAGCAGCTTGGGCAGCGGGGGGCCCCAGCATTTT. The V gene is TRBV5-4, the J gene TRBJ1-5; D is perhaps TRBD1 (5 bases). This CDR3 spans 13 amino acids. Germline lookup yields CDR1 SGHNT and CDR2 YYREEE (reference sequence). Trimming removed 0 bases from V and 9 bases from J, with 10 bases in between.

On this clone: The same CDR3 also results from other DNA sequences found in this sample. This rearrangement joins TRBV11-2 to TRBJ2-1; D might be TRBD2 (7 bases). The V and J ends lost 2 bases and 9 bases respectively, with 14 bases between them. This CDR3 spans 14 amino acids. Germline loops: CDR1 SGHAT, CDR2 FQNNGV. The CDR3 is CASSLTGGPPEQFF. CDR3 DNA: TGTGCCAGCAGCTTAACCGGGGGGCCTCCTGAGCAGTTCTTC.

The V gene is TRBV7-9, the J gene TRBJ2-1; D is unclear. The CDR3 is 12 residues long. Germline V lookup: CDR1 SEHNR, CDR2 FQNEAQ (reference sequence). The V end lost 1 base, the J end lost 6 bases, and 4 bases lay between the germline ends. The CDR3 here is CASSLDSNEQFF. The DNA for the CDR3 is TGTGCCAGCAGCTTAGACAGCAATGAGCAGTTCTTC.

As DNA, the CDR3 is TGTGCCAGCAGATACAGTGATGGCTACACCTTC. This codes for CASRYSDGYTF. The chain couples TRBV2 to TRBJ1-2; D gene unclear. Germline CDR1 SNHLY, CDR2 FYNNEI. This CDR3 has 11 amino acids. The V gene lost 6 bases and the J gene lost 6 bases, with 8 bases spanning the gap.

This clone was detected once. V and J are TRBV18 and TRBJ1-6; no reliable D call. This CDR3 has 15 residues. Germline V gene lookup returns CDR1 KGHSH and CDR2 LQKENI. V was clipped by 6 bases and J by 4 bases, with 13 bases between them. CDR3 coding DNA: TGTGCCAGCTCCCAACGACTCCAGTATAATTCACCCCTCCACTTT. The encoded protein is CASSQRLQYNSPLHF.

This sequence joins TRBV28 and TRBJ1-5; unclear D gene. CDR3 length: 13 residues. Between the trimmed V and J ends, which lost 6 bases and 2 bases, there was a span of 8 bases. CDR1 is MDHEN, CDR2 SYDVKM, per germline. The CDR3 reads CASRKTGNQPQHF. The CDR3 DNA sequence: TGTGCCAGCAGAAAAACGGGCAATCAGCCCCAGCATTTT.

CDR3 in DNA: TGTGCCAGCAGCTATTCAGGTACTAGAGACTACGAGCAGTACTTC. Translating gives CASSYSGTRDYEQYF. The chain combines TRBV5-5 with TRBJ2-7; the D gene is possibly TRBD2 (5 bases). V gave up 3 bases and J gave up 3 bases, with 16 bases separating them. There are 15 residues in the CDR3. Germline CDR1 reads SGHKS; CDR2 reads YYEKEE (reference sequence). Variable domain in full (rest from reference TRBV5-5 and TRBJ2-7): DAGVTQSPTHLIKTRGQQVTLRCSPISGHKSVSWYQQVLGQGPQFIFQYYEKEERGRGNFPDRFSARQFPNYSSELNVNALLLGDSALYLCASSYSGTRDYEQYFGPGTRLTVT.

The chain employs TRBV10-1 and TRBJ1-5; 8 bases line up with TRBD1. With V trimmed by 6 bases and J by 5 bases, 0 bases remained unmatched. This CDR3 comprises 12 residues. Germline V gene data show CDR1 as WNHNN and CDR2 as SYGVQD (reference sequence). This CDR3 is CASRDRDQPQHF. CDR3 nucleotide sequence: TGCGCCAGCAGGGACAGGGATCAGCCCCAGCATTTT.

V and J are TRBV7-2 and TRBJ1-5, with a weak D call TRBD1 (6 bases). CDR1 SGHTA and CDR2 FQGNSA come from the germline V gene. The V and J ends lost 0 bases and 1 base respectively, with 7 bases between them. The CDR3 has 15 amino acids. The CDR3, as DNA: TGTGCCAGCAGCTTAGCGGGACAAAGCAATCAGCCCCAGCATTTT. This translates into CASSLAGQSNQPQHF.

The CDR3: CASSFGRGRQFF. For the CDR3, the DNA is TGTGCCAGCAGCTTTGGTAGGGGCAGGCAGTTCTTC. V usage is TRBV7-9 and J usage is TRBJ2-1, with a possible D match to TRBD1 (5 bases). Trimming pared 3 bases from V and 12 bases from J, leaving 12 bases between. The CDR3 has 12 residues. The V gene's germline CDR1 is SEHNR and CDR2 FQNEAQ (reference sequence).

This clone is a singleton in its sample. The chain links TRBV19 to TRBJ2-3; D possibly matches TRBD1 or TRBD2 (5 bases each). The germline V and J ends were trimmed by 0 bases and 2 bases, with 12 bases remaining between them. There are 16 residues in the CDR3. Per germline, CDR1 LNHDA and CDR2 SQIVND (reference sequence). This CDR3 reads CASSIDSRGYTDTQYF. The CDR3, as DNA: TGTGCCAGTAGTATAGATAGCCGGGGCTACACAGATACGCAGTATTTT.

This chain links TRBV15 with TRBJ1-2, with 10 nucleotides matching TRBD1. The CDR3 runs 15 residues. The V gene end was trimmed by 6 bases and the J gene end by 5 bases; junction bases not matched to a gene: 9. The germline gives CDR1 LNHNV, CDR2 YYDKDF (reference sequence). The DNA of the CDR3 is TGTGCCACCAGGGGACTCGGGACAGGGGATTATGGCTACACCTTC. Translated: CATRGLGTGDYGYTF. The full variable domain, in which reference TRBV15 and TRBJ1-2 provide the parts outside the CDR3, is DAMVIQNPRYQVTQFGKPVTLSCSQTLNHNVMYWYQQKSSQAPKLLFHYYDKDFNNEADTPDNFQSRRPNTSFCFLDIRSPGLGDTAMYLCATRGLGTGDYGYTFGSGTRLTVV.

This clone is classed as medium-sized. The chain carries TRBV7-9 and TRBJ1-4; D unresolved. The CDR3 covers 16 residues. The germline gives CDR1 SEHNR, CDR2 FQNEAQ (reference sequence). V dropped 2 bases and J dropped 6 bases, with 16 bases sitting between them. CDR3: CASSLLTTGWHEKLFF. The CDR3 DNA reads TGTGCCAGCAGCTTACTTACTACGGGTTGGCATGAAAAACTGTTTTTT.

V is TRBV5-1 and J is TRBJ2-3; 9 bases line up with TRBD2. This CDR3 is built from 19 residues. The ends lost 6 bases at V and 4 bases at J; junction bases unmatched: 21. Germline CDR1 and CDR2: SGHRS and YFSETQ. The CDR3 spells CASKQLVSSGVLRSDTQYF. The CDR3 DNA sequence: TGCGCCAGCAAGCAGCTTGTCTCTAGCGGGGTTCTACGGTCAGATACGCAGTATTTT.

This chain connects TRBV19 to TRBJ2-1; maybe TRBD1 (5 bases). The CDR3 totals 13 residues. The V end lost 3 bases, the J end lost 10 bases, and 13 bases lay between the germline ends. Germline V lookup: CDR1 LNHDA, CDR2 SQIVND (reference sequence). DNA of the CDR3: TGTGCCAGTAGTATCCTGGCAGGGAACGAGCAGTTCTTC. It encodes CASSILAGNEQFF.